The present T cell receptor beta chain was sequenced within a study of T cells in Graves' hyperthyroidism and ophthalmopathy. TCR beta CDR3 regions were amplified from RNA. TCR CDR3 underwent first-round RT-PCR with the HTBI primer set. TCRdb re-called the multiplex PCR reads with MiXCR, one entry per CDR3 protein. The sample records some 600,000 distinct CDR3 sequences, approximately 15% being singletons. Whole-study results and caveats: Ophthalmopathy got predicted by the model a median about 6.5 months before its onset.

The CDR3 extends over 16 amino acids. Germline values: CDR1 MNHNS, CDR2 SASEGT. J gave up 0 bases and V 5 bases, and 6 bases lay outside the gene matches. This clonotype was picked up many times. No antigen is known for it. The TCR originated in a woman aged 25 to 45 with Graves' hyperthyroidism that later progressed to Graves' ophthalmopathy. This rearrangement joins TRBV6-1 to TRBJ1-4, with 7 bases fitting TRBD1. Material for sequencing was blood. The chain's CDR3 is CASSITGAATNEKLFF. CDR3 nucleotides: TGTGCCAGCAGTATCACAGGGGCTGCAACTAATGAAAAACTGTTTTTT.